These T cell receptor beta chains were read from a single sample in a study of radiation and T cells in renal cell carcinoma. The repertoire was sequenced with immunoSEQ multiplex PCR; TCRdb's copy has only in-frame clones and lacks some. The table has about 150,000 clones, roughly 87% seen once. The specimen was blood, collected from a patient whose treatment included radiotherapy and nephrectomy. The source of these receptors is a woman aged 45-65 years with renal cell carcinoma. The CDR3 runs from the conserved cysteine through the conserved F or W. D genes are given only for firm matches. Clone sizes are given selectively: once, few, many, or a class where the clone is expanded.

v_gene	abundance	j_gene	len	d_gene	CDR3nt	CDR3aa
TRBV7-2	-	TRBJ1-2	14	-	TGTGCCAGCAGCTTAGATTCAGGGGCAGGTGGCTACACCTTC	CASSLDSGAGGYTF
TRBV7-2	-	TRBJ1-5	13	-	TGTGCCAGCAGATCGGACAGCAATCAGCCCCAGCATTTT	CASRSDSNQPQHF
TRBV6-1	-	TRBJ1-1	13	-	TGTGCCAGCAGGCTGAGCGCGAACACTGAAGCTTTCTTT	CASRLSANTEAFF
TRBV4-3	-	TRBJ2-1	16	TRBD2	TGCGCCAGCAGCCAAGATTCGAGCGGGGGGGGCAATGAGCAGTTCTTC	CASSQDSSGGGNEQFF
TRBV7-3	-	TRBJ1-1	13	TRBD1	TGTGCCAGCAGCTTAATCGGACAGGCTGAAGCTTTCTTT	CASSLIGQAEAFF
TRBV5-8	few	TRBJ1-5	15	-	TGTGCCAGCAGCCCCAAGGAAGCTATGAATCAGCCCCAGCATTTT	CASSPKEAMNQPQHF
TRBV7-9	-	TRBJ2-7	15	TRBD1	TGTGCCAGCAGCGGGCTAGGACAGGGAAACTACGAGCAGTACTTC	CASSGLGQGNYEQYF
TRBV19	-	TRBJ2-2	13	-	TGTGCCAGTAGCAAATTCGGGGGGCAGGAGCTGTTTTTT	CASSKFGGQELFF
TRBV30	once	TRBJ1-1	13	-	TGTGCCTCCCCGGGACCCAGTGGCACTGAAGCTTTCTTT	CASPGPSGTEAFF
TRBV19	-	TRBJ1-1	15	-	TGTGCCAGTAGTATCGGGCCGGAAGTGAACACTGAAGCTTTCTTT	CASSIGPEVNTEAFF
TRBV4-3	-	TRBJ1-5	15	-	TGCGCCAGCAGCCAAGACCAGATTGGCAATCAGCCCCAGCATTTT	CASSQDQIGNQPQHF
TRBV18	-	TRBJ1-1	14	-	TGTGCCAGCTCACACGATAGACAGAACACTGAAGCTTTCTTT	CASSHDRQNTEAFF
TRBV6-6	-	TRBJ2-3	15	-	TGTGCCAGCAGTTACTCGGCAGGGGAGGTAGATACGCAGTATTTT	CASSYSAGEVDTQYF
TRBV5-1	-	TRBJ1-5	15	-	TGCGCCAGCAGCCGGACAGATAGTAGCAATCAGCCCCAGCATTTT	CASSRTDSSNQPQHF
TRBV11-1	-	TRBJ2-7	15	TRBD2	TGTGCCAGCAGATTTAGACTAGCGGGGAAATACGAGCAGTACTTC	CASRFRLAGKYEQYF
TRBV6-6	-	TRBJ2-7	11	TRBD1	TGTGCCAGCAGTGGTGGACAGGGGAGGTACTTC	CASSGGQGRYF
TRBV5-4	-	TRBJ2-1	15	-	TGTGCCAGCAGCTTGGAGGGGGGTTCCTACAATGAGCAGTTCTTC	CASSLEGGSYNEQFF
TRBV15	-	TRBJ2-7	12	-	TGTGCCACCAGCAGAGTCCCCTACGAGCAGTACTTC	CATSRVPYEQYF